The 6 T cell receptor beta chains given below trace back to one sample, sequenced in a study of spatial heterogeneity in lung cancer. Study-wide results and caveats: Counts of expanded intratumoral alpha and beta TCRs tracked tumor mutation counts.

What these receptors recognize is not known. TCRdb processed the 5' RACE reads anew with MiXCR; each CDR3 protein has one entry. The sample holds roughly 7,400 distinct CDR3 sequences; approximately 19% are singletons and the top ten take less than 15%. Sample time point: sample taken at primary tumor resection. The sequences come from lung tumor tissue, collected at surgery. The origin of the receptors is a female donor with early-stage non-small cell lung cancer.

The chain joins TRBV12-3 or TRBV12-4 to TRBJ1-4; D gene uncertain. Trimming cost V 2 bases and J 4 bases, with 14 bases left between them. The CDR3 totals 16 residues. Here the CDR3 reads CASSLSWGALNEKLFF. The CDR3 DNA follows: TGTGCCAGCAGTTTAAGTTGGGGAGCACTTAATGAAAAACTGTTTTTT.

Within the sample, this clonotype is large. This sequence joins TRBV27 and TRBJ1-2; D unclear. CDR1 is MNHEY, CDR2 SMNVEV, per germline (reference sequence). V was cut by 10 bases and J by 1 base, with 7 bases left in between. CDR3 length equals 11 residues. CDR3 amino acids: CATIFNYGYTF. The CDR3 DNA reads TGTGCCACCATATTTAACTATGGCTACACCTTC.

This clonotype occurred a few times. This chain uses TRBV20-1 with TRBJ2-3; TRBD2 might be the D (5 bases). The CDR3 loop spans 12 amino acids. Per the germline V gene, CDR1 is DFQATT and CDR2 is SNEGSKA (reference sequence). The CDR3 DNA follows: TGCGTGGGAGCGGAGACCACAGATACGCAGTATTTT. Translated: CVGAETTDTQYF.

Judged by abundance, this clonotype is medium-sized (0.01 to 0.1%). This chain joins TRBV7-9 and TRBJ1-2; 7 nucleotides match TRBD1. Germline V CDR1 and CDR2: SEHNR, FQNEAQ (reference sequence). With V trimmed by 5 bases and J by 0 bases, 6 bases remained unmatched. The CDR3 has 15 amino acids. CDR3 residues: CASSKQGMANYGYTF. CDR3 in DNA: TGTGCCAGCAGCAAACAGGGGATGGCTAACTATGGCTACACCTTC.

This clonotype is large in the sample. The chain combines TRBV28 with TRBJ2-7, with D unclear. Trimming took off 2 bases at V and 4 bases at J, with 3 bases between the two ends. The CDR3 extends over 11 amino acids. CDR1 is MDHEN, CDR2 SYDVKM, per germline. Written as DNA, the CDR3 is TGTGCCAGCAGTTTAAGATACGAGCAGTACTTC. It yields the protein CASSLRYEQYF.

This clonotype has only one observation. The chain couples TRBV12-3 or TRBV12-4 to TRBJ1-2; weak D call: TRBD1 (6 bases). V was cut by 5 bases and J by 4 bases, with 8 bases left in between. This CDR3 contains 12 residues. CDR3 amino acids: CASSGDIYGYTF. The CDR3 DNA reads as TGTGCCAGCAGTGGGGACATCTATGGCTACACCTTC.